Below are 8 T cell receptor beta chains sequenced from a single sample in a study of shared clonotypes between healthy human individuals. Sequencing was performed with immunoSEQ multiplex PCR; in TCRdb, only in-frame clones are kept and a portion is missing. The repertoire holds around 1.9 million clones, with around 95% as singletons. Naive CD8 cells, CD45RO-negative and positively selected for CCR7, excluded terminally differentiated effector memory CD45RA+ cells. Sequenced input: naive CD8+ T cells from PBMCs. Every receptor here comes from a man aged 18 to 35 in good health. Some clones in this sample may be carry-over from other donors' samples.

The chain has TRBV19 and TRBJ1-1; no clear D gene. Trimming removed 0 bases from V and 0 bases from J, with 8 bases in between. This CDR3 spans 15 amino acids. The germline V gene has CDR1 LNHDA and CDR2 SQIVND (reference sequence). Here the CDR3 DNA reads TGTGCCAGTAGTATAGACGGCGAGATGAACACTGAAGCTTTCTTT. It is translated as CASSIDGEMNTEAFF.

V is TRBV19 and J is TRBJ2-5, with D possibly TRBD1 on 5 matching bases. CDR3 size: 15 residues. V lost 4 bases, J lost 2 bases, and 14 bases lay in between. Germline V gene data show CDR1 as LNHDA and CDR2 as SQIVND (reference sequence). CDR3 in amino acids: CASSTSGLGQETQYF. DNA of the CDR3: TGTGCCAGTAGTACATCAGGGTTGGGGCAAGAGACCCAGTACTTC.

This rearrangement joins TRBV7-2 to TRBJ2-7, with a weak D call TRBD1 (6 bases). The CDR3 loop spans 18 amino acids. V was trimmed by 5 bases and J by 5 bases, leaving 28 bases between them. Germline V gene data show CDR1 as SGHTA and CDR2 as FQGNSA. CDR3 sequence reads: CASSPFLLDSKRGHEQYF. DNA for the CDR3: TGTGCCAGCAGCCCATTCCTCCTGGACAGCAAAAGAGGCCACGAGCAGTACTTC.

The chain couples TRBV7-9 to TRBJ2-7, with a possible D match to TRBD2 (5 bases). Germline V CDR1 and CDR2: SEHNR, FQNEAQ (reference sequence). The CDR3 is 16 residues long. The V end was cut by 5 bases, the J end by 5 bases, with 22 bases between. The CDR3 region has the DNA TGTGCCAGCAGCCCGTTCGGGCGAGCGGTAGTCGACGAGCAGTACTTC. Protein sequence: CASSPFGRAVVDEQYF.

The chain employs TRBV19 and TRBJ2-1; the D is unclear. Trimming took 3 bases from V and 12 from J, leaving 9 bases between them. Germline assignment: CDR1 LNHDA and CDR2 SQIVND (reference sequence). The CDR3 contains 11 residues. The CDR3 sequence: CASSMDSAQFF. CDR3 coding DNA: TGTGCCAGTAGTATGGATAGTGCGCAGTTCTTC.

The CDR3 DNA is TGTGCCAGCAGCGGGTTACCGACAGGGGAGAACTATGGCTACACCTTC. Translation: CASSGLPTGENYGYTF. J is TRBJ1-2 and V is TRBV9; 8 bases line up with TRBD1. The V gene end was trimmed by 3 bases and the J gene end by 2 bases; junction bases not matched to a gene: 9. Germline values: CDR1 SGDLS, CDR2 YYNGEE. The CDR3 runs 16 residues.

V and J are TRBV6-1 and TRBJ2-7; D is undetermined. The germline V gene encodes CDR1 MNHNS and CDR2 SASEGT. CDR3 length: 16 residues. Trimming took off 2 bases at V and 3 bases at J, with 17 bases between the two ends. The CDR3 DNA follows: TGTGCCAGCAGTGAACTCGTATTTGGCAGGAGCTACGAGCAGTACTTC. Residues: CASSELVFGRSYEQYF.

The chain employs TRBV10-3 and TRBJ2-1, with D perhaps TRBD1 (7 bases). Germline V gene data show CDR1 as ENHRY and CDR2 as SYGVKD. V dropped 4 bases and J dropped 1 base, with 17 bases sitting between them. The CDR3 contains 17 residues. CDR3 in DNA: TGTGCCATCAGTGCTACGGGGGCAGGGGGATCCTACAATGAGCAGTTCTTC. Translation: CAISATGAGGSYNEQFF.